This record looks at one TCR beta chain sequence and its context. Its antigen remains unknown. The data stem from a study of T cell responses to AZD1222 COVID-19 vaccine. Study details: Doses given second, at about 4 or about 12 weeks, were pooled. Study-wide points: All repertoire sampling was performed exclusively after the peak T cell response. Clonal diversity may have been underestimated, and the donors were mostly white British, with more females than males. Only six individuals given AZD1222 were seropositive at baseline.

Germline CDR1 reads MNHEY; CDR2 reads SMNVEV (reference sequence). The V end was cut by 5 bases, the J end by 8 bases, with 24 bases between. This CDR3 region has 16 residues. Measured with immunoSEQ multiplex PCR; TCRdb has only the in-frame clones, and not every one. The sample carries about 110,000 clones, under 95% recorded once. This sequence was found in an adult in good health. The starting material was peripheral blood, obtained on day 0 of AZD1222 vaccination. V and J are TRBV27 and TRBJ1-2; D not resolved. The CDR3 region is CASSPLDRVGMGGYTF. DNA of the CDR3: TGTGCCAGCAGTCCCCTCGATAGGGTTGGCATGGGAGGCTACACCTTC.